In this sample, the clone carrying this T cell receptor (beta chain) turned up many times. Its antigen is as yet unknown. The entry originates in a study of human T cells and chemical hapten exposure. Study in general: Sensitization used 2% DPC on roughly 2 cm by roughly 2 cm upper inner arm skin. Regarding the study as a whole: Versus controls, significantly more large CDR3 similarity clusters arose from expanded TCRs.

Time point defined: pre-sensitization, week 0. Treatment here: therapeutic diphenylcyclopropenone sensitization with weekly scalp DPC. TCRdb re-called the RACE reads with MiXCR, one entry per CDR3 protein. The sample has some 300,000 distinct CDR3 sequences, 5.5% seen once. The V and J ends lost 5 bases and 4 bases, in that order; junction bases with no gene match: 9. Germline CDR1 is SGHTA and CDR2 is FQGNSA. CDR3 length equals 16 residues. This receptor was identified in a woman aged 18-29 years with alopecia areata. Some clones in this sample may be carry-over from other donors' samples. The J gene is TRBJ1-2, the V gene TRBV7-2; TRBD1 agrees at 11 bases. Material: whole blood, obtained in connection with sensitization to the hapten diphenylcyclopropenone (DPC). The CDR3 DNA follows: TGTGCCAGCAGCACCCGGACAGGGGGCTTGGGCTATGGCTACACCTTC. The encoded protein is CASSTRTGGLGYGYTF.